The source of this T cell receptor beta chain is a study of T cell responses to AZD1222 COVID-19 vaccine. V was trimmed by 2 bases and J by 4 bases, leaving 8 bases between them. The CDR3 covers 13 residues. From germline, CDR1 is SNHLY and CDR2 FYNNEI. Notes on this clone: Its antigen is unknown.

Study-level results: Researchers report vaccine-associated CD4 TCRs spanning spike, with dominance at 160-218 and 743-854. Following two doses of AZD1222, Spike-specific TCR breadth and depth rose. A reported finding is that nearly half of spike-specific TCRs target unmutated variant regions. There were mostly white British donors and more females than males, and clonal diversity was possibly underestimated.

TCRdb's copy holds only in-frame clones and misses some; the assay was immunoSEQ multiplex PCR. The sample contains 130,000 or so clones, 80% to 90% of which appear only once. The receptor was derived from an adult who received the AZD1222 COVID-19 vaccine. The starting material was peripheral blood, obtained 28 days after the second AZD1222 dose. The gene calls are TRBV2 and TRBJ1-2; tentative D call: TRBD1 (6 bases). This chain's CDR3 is CASSEKGGYGYTF. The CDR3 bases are TGTGCCAGCAGTGAAAAGGGGGGCTATGGCTACACCTTC.